The text below deals with one TCR beta chain. This specimen comes from a study of blood T cell repertoires in COVID-19. Germline V lookup: CDR1 LGHNA, CDR2 YSLEER. V lost 1 base and J lost 0, with 9 bases in between. The CDR3 has 16 residues. Data came from immunoSEQ multiplex PCR; TCRdb stores just in-frame clones and leaves some out. The sample has about 140,000 clones, approximately 89% seen once; the top ten hold about 1.5%. The receptor was derived from a human donor in a cohort sampled during active COVID-19. The rearrangement uses TRBV4-3 and TRBJ1-4; D gene ambiguous. The sequencing sample was made of peripheral blood. CDR3 region: CASSQGTGSTNEKLFF. CDR3 nucleotide sequence: TGCGCCAGCAGCCAAGGGACTGGCTCAACTAATGAAAAACTGTTTTTT.